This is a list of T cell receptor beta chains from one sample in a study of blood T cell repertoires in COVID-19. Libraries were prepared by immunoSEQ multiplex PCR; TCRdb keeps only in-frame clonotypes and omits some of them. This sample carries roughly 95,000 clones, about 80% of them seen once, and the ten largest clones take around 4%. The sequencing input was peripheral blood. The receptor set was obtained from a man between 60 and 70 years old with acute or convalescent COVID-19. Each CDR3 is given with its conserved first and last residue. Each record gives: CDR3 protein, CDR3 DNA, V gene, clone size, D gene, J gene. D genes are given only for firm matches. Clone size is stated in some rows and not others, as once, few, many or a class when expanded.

CDR3aa: CASTGVVAYF; CDR3nt: TGTGCCAGCACAGGGGTTGTGGCATATTTT; v_gene: TRBV6-5; abundance: .; d_gene: .; j_gene: TRBJ1-3
CDR3aa: CASSRSGTSGAYEQYF; CDR3nt: TGTGCCAGCAGCCGCTCCGGGACTAGCGGAGCCTACGAGCAGTACTTC; v_gene: TRBV9; abundance: .; d_gene: TRBD2; j_gene: TRBJ2-7
CDR3aa: CASSVEEGTRAFF; CDR3nt: TGTGCCAGCAGCGTAGAGGAGGGAACTCGGGCTTTCTTT; v_gene: TRBV9; abundance: once; d_gene: .; j_gene: TRBJ1-1
CDR3aa: CSGRTGTETQYF; CDR3nt: TGCAGCGGCCGGACAGGGACGGAGACCCAGTACTTC; v_gene: TRBV29-1; abundance: .; d_gene: TRBD1; j_gene: TRBJ2-5
CDR3aa: CASTGGQANQPQHF; CDR3nt: TGTGCCAGCACAGGGGGGCAGGCTAATCAGCCCCAGCATTTT; v_gene: TRBV6-5; abundance: .; d_gene: TRBD1; j_gene: TRBJ1-5
CDR3aa: CASSLLSGSTDTQYF; CDR3nt: TGCGCCAGCAGCCTCCTTAGCGGGAGCACAGATACGCAGTATTTT; v_gene: TRBV4-1; abundance: .; d_gene: TRBD2; j_gene: TRBJ2-3
CDR3aa: CASSLVGTSRGAGYTF; CDR3nt: TGCGCCAGCAGCTTGGTGGGCACTTCTAGGGGCGCTGGCTACACCTTC; v_gene: TRBV5-1; abundance: .; d_gene: .; j_gene: TRBJ1-2
CDR3aa: CASSKGGWVADTQYF; CDR3nt: TGTGCCAGCTCGAAGGGAGGATGGGTTGCAGATACGCAGTATTTT; v_gene: TRBV9; abundance: .; d_gene: .; j_gene: TRBJ2-3
CDR3aa: CASRRDRNSAASSYNEQFF; CDR3nt: TGTGCCAGTAGGCGGGACAGGAACTCCGCCGCGAGCTCCTACAATGAGCAGTTCTTC; v_gene: TRBV19; abundance: few; d_gene: TRBD1; j_gene: TRBJ2-1
CDR3aa: CASSSQRTGYNEQFF; CDR3nt: TGTGCCAGCAGTTCTCAACGCACAGGATACAATGAGCAGTTCTTC; v_gene: TRBV27; abundance: .; d_gene: .; j_gene: TRBJ2-1
CDR3aa: CASSSYTGGKNQPQHF; CDR3nt: TGTGCCAGCAGTTCCTATACAGGGGGAAAAAATCAGCCCCAGCATTTT; v_gene: TRBV6-5; abundance: .; d_gene: TRBD1; j_gene: TRBJ1-5
CDR3aa: CASSQTGTSGTGTQYF; CDR3nt: TGTGCCAGCAGCCAAACCGGGACTAGCGGAACGGGGACCCAGTACTTC; v_gene: TRBV11-2; abundance: .; d_gene: TRBD2; j_gene: TRBJ2-5
CDR3aa: CASSRDRARSQPQHF; CDR3nt: TGTGCCAGCTCTCGGGACAGGGCGCGTAGTCAGCCCCAGCATTTT; v_gene: TRBV18; abundance: .; d_gene: TRBD1; j_gene: TRBJ1-5
CDR3aa: CASSLTGTTYEQYF; CDR3nt: TGTGCCAGCAGCTTGACAGGGACCACCTACGAGCAGTACTTC; v_gene: TRBV5-5; abundance: .; d_gene: .; j_gene: TRBJ2-7
CDR3aa: CASSERGRGNTEAFF; CDR3nt: TGCGCCAGCAGTGAAAGGGGTAGAGGGAACACTGAAGCTTTCTTT; v_gene: TRBV10-1; abundance: .; d_gene: .; j_gene: TRBJ1-1
CDR3aa: CASSYDIRNGSPLHF; CDR3nt: TGTGCCAGCAGTTATGACATCCGAAACGGTTCACCCCTCCACTTT; v_gene: TRBV28; abundance: .; d_gene: .; j_gene: TRBJ1-6
CDR3aa: CASSYADRGKAFF; CDR3nt: TGTGCCAGCAGTTACGCAGACAGGGGCAAAGCTTTCTTT; v_gene: TRBV6-5; abundance: .; d_gene: TRBD1; j_gene: TRBJ1-1
CDR3aa: CASSVAALYNEQFF; CDR3nt: TGTGCCAGCAGCGTGGCGGCTCTGTACAATGAGCAGTTCTTC; v_gene: TRBV9; abundance: .; d_gene: .; j_gene: TRBJ2-1
CDR3aa: CASSQAAPPGTGELFF; CDR3nt: TGCGCCAGCAGCCAAGCTGCTCCTCCAGGGACCGGGGAGCTGTTTTTT; v_gene: TRBV4-3; abundance: .; d_gene: .; j_gene: TRBJ2-2
CDR3aa: CGAGGAVNEKLFF; CDR3nt: TGTGGGGCCGGGGGGGCTGTTAATGAAAAACTGTTTTTT; v_gene: TRBV28; abundance: .; d_gene: .; j_gene: TRBJ1-4
CDR3aa: CASRSQGDTEAFF; CDR3nt: TGTGCCAGCAGATCACAGGGGGACACTGAAGCTTTCTTT; v_gene: TRBV3-1/TRBV3-2; abundance: .; d_gene: TRBD1; j_gene: TRBJ1-1
CDR3aa: CATSGGQNQETQYF; CDR3nt: TGTGCCACCAGTGGTGGGCAAAACCAAGAGACCCAGTACTTC; v_gene: TRBV24-1; abundance: .; d_gene: .; j_gene: TRBJ2-5
CDR3aa: CASSLGLASNEQFF; CDR3nt: TGTGCCAGCAGCTTGGGACTAGCCAGCAATGAGCAGTTCTTC; v_gene: TRBV5-6; abundance: .; d_gene: TRBD2; j_gene: TRBJ2-1
CDR3aa: CASSLIAGFTDTQYF; CDR3nt: TGTGCCAGCAGCCTAATAGCGGGTTTCACAGATACGCAGTATTTT; v_gene: TRBV14; abundance: .; d_gene: TRBD2; j_gene: TRBJ2-3
CDR3aa: CASSSRSGLYNEQFF; CDR3nt: TGTGCCAGCAGCTCAAGGTCGGGACTCTACAATGAGCAGTTCTTC; v_gene: TRBV7-2; abundance: .; d_gene: .; j_gene: TRBJ2-1
CDR3aa: CASSAGQGNAFF; CDR3nt: TGTGCCAGCAGTGCTGGGCAGGGGAATGCTTTCTTT; v_gene: TRBV25-1; abundance: .; d_gene: .; j_gene: TRBJ1-1
CDR3aa: CASSYQTSGATDTQYF; CDR3nt: TGTGCCAGCAGTTACCAGACTAGCGGGGCCACAGATACGCAGTATTTT; v_gene: TRBV27; abundance: .; d_gene: TRBD2; j_gene: TRBJ2-3
CDR3aa: CASSTGYYGYTF; CDR3nt: TGTGCCAGCAGCACAGGGTACTATGGCTACACCTTC; v_gene: TRBV6-2/TRBV6-3; abundance: .; d_gene: .; j_gene: TRBJ1-2
CDR3aa: CSVVMRGAVEKLFF; CDR3nt: TGCAGCGTTGTAATGCGGGGAGCGGTTGAAAAACTGTTTTTT; v_gene: TRBV29-1; abundance: .; d_gene: .; j_gene: TRBJ1-4
CDR3aa: CASSILGSTDTQYF; CDR3nt: TGTGCCAGCAGTATACTAGGAAGCACAGATACGCAGTATTTT; v_gene: TRBV28; abundance: .; d_gene: .; j_gene: TRBJ2-3
CDR3aa: CASSLQGRDQETQYF; CDR3nt: TGTGCCAGCAGCCTACAGGGAAGGGATCAAGAGACCCAGTACTTC; v_gene: TRBV9; abundance: .; d_gene: .; j_gene: TRBJ2-5
CDR3aa: CASSSSGTGRSQGYGYTF; CDR3nt: TGTGCCAGTAGCAGTTCCGGGACAGGGAGGTCCCAGGGCTATGGCTACACCTTC; v_gene: TRBV19; abundance: once; d_gene: TRBD1; j_gene: TRBJ1-2
CDR3aa: CASSLVTSGRVDTQYF; CDR3nt: TGTGCCAGCAGCTTAGTGACTAGCGGGAGGGTAGATACGCAGTATTTT; v_gene: TRBV7-9; abundance: .; d_gene: TRBD2; j_gene: TRBJ2-3
CDR3aa: CASNLQVEAFF; CDR3nt: TGTGCCAGCAACCTTCAGGTAGAAGCTTTCTTT; v_gene: TRBV7-9; abundance: .; d_gene: .; j_gene: TRBJ1-1
CDR3aa: CASSGGLAGNEQFF; CDR3nt: TGTGCCAGCAGTGGGGGACTAGCGGGGAATGAGCAGTTCTTC; v_gene: TRBV2; abundance: .; d_gene: TRBD2; j_gene: TRBJ2-1
CDR3aa: CASSRGTSGYNEQFF; CDR3nt: TGTGCCAGCAGCCGCGGGACTAGCGGCTACAATGAGCAGTTCTTC; v_gene: TRBV11-2; abundance: .; d_gene: TRBD2; j_gene: TRBJ2-1
CDR3aa: CASSRMTGGTYNEQFF; CDR3nt: TGCGCCAGCAGCCGAATGACCGGAGGGACCTACAATGAGCAGTTCTTC; v_gene: TRBV5-1; abundance: .; d_gene: .; j_gene: TRBJ2-1
CDR3aa: CASSLDGGVNQPQHF; CDR3nt: TGCGCCAGCAGCTTGGATGGGGGCGTCAATCAGCCCCAGCATTTT; v_gene: TRBV5-1; abundance: .; d_gene: .; j_gene: TRBJ1-5
CDR3aa: CASSLVSRGVAIQYF; CDR3nt: TGTGCCAGCAGCTTAGTTTCCAGGGGAGTGGCCATTCAGTACTTC; v_gene: TRBV11-3; abundance: .; d_gene: .; j_gene: TRBJ2-4
CDR3aa: CASSQGVFRVVPDTQYF; CDR3nt: TGCGCCAGCAGCCAAGGTGTTTTCAGGGTCGTACCAGATACGCAGTATTTT; v_gene: TRBV4-1; abundance: .; d_gene: .; j_gene: TRBJ2-3
CDR3aa: CASSLTGDYGYTF; CDR3nt: TGTGCCAGCAGCTTAACAGGGGACTATGGCTACACCTTC; v_gene: TRBV7-9; abundance: .; d_gene: TRBD1; j_gene: TRBJ1-2
CDR3aa: CASTAGTGRKGTEAFF; CDR3nt: TGTGCCAGTACTGCCGGGACAGGGAGGAAGGGGACTGAAGCTTTCTTT; v_gene: TRBV19; abundance: many; d_gene: TRBD1; j_gene: TRBJ1-1
CDR3aa: CATSRDTQAQHF; CDR3nt: TGTGCCACCAGCAGAGATACCCAGGCCCAGCATTTT; v_gene: TRBV15; abundance: .; d_gene: .; j_gene: TRBJ1-5
CDR3aa: CASSGTSDGIQYF; CDR3nt: TGCGCCAGCAGTGGGACTAGTGACGGCATTCAGTACTTC; v_gene: TRBV10-1; abundance: once; d_gene: TRBD2; j_gene: TRBJ2-4
CDR3aa: CASSRRDSYNEQFF; CDR3nt: TGTGCCAGCAGCCGTCGGGACAGCTACAATGAGCAGTTCTTC; v_gene: TRBV11-2; abundance: .; d_gene: TRBD1; j_gene: TRBJ2-1
CDR3aa: CATSDWTGKQETQYF; CDR3nt: TGTGCCACCAGTGATTGGACAGGGAAACAAGAGACCCAGTACTTC; v_gene: TRBV24-1; abundance: .; d_gene: TRBD1; j_gene: TRBJ2-5
CDR3aa: CAIRQGGTNEKLFF; CDR3nt: TGTGCCATCCGACAGGGGGGAACTAATGAAAAACTGTTTTTT; v_gene: TRBV6-5; abundance: .; d_gene: TRBD1; j_gene: TRBJ1-4
CDR3aa: CASRGQGSTYEQYF; CDR3nt: TGTGCCAGCAGAGGACAGGGGTCAACCTACGAGCAGTACTTC; v_gene: TRBV2; abundance: once; d_gene: TRBD1; j_gene: TRBJ2-7
CDR3aa: CASTVGREAEAFF; CDR3nt: TGTGCCAGCACCGTAGGAAGGGAGGCTGAAGCTTTCTTT; v_gene: TRBV12-3/TRBV12-4; abundance: once; d_gene: .; j_gene: TRBJ1-1
CDR3aa: CASSRGTGLGNTEAFF; CDR3nt: TGTGCCAGCAGCCGTGGGACAGGGTTAGGGAACACTGAAGCTTTCTTT; v_gene: TRBV6-2/TRBV6-3; abundance: .; d_gene: TRBD1; j_gene: TRBJ1-1
CDR3aa: CASSEARQAIYNEQFF; CDR3nt: TGTGCCAGCAGTGAAGCCCGGCAGGCGATCTACAATGAGCAGTTCTTC; v_gene: TRBV2; abundance: .; d_gene: .; j_gene: TRBJ2-1
CDR3aa: CASSLVGGAATDTQYF; CDR3nt: TGCGCCAGCAGCTTGGTTGGGGGGGCCGCCACAGATACGCAGTATTTT; v_gene: TRBV5-1; abundance: once; d_gene: .; j_gene: TRBJ2-3
CDR3aa: CASSRRQGEGVNEQFF; CDR3nt: TGTGCCAGCTCGCGTAGACAGGGTGAGGGTGTGAATGAGCAGTTCTTC; v_gene: TRBV18; abundance: few; d_gene: TRBD1; j_gene: TRBJ2-1